This T cell receptor (beta chain) was documented in a study of post-analysis software for immune sequencing data. Findings and limits, study-wide: Those with multiple sclerosis, the patient group, showed significantly lower normalized Chao1 diversity than controls. Relative to controls, patients had about 5 TRBV segments at higher frequency, with TRBV5-6, TRBV5-1 and TRBV20-1 among these.

This clonotype was detected only a few times. Its matching antigen is unknown. The CDR3 runs 13 residues. The V gene's germline CDR1 is SQVTM and CDR2 ANQGSEA. V gave up 6 bases and J gave up 1 base, with 10 bases separating them. Built from TCR beta cDNA, the libraries had unique molecular identifiers in them. TCRdb reprocessed the PCR reads with MiXCR, giving one entry per CDR3 protein. The profile shows around 770,000 distinct CDR3 sequences, about 43% of them singletons. The V gene is TRBV29-1, the J gene TRBJ2-4; D unclear. The sequencing input was blood. The receptor's source is a girl aged 10 to 17 with multiple sclerosis. The CDR3 DNA reads as TGCAGCGTGAAGGGTGAGGCCAAAAACATTCAGTACTTC. Protein sequence: CSVKGEAKNIQYF.